The clone carrying this T cell receptor beta chain was seen just once. The J segment lost 4 bases and the V segment lost 1 base, leaving 9 bases of the junction unmatched. CDR3 size: 17 residues. Germline V CDR1 and CDR2: LNHNV, YYDKDF (reference sequence). This sample is drawn from a study of blood T cell repertoires in COVID-19. Clones were read by immunoSEQ multiplex PCR, and TCRdb kept only the in-frame ones, dropping some. The repertoire holds a few hundred thousand clones, with 86% as singletons. The specimen sequenced was peripheral blood. This TCR derives from a man aged 25 to 40 with active or convalescent COVID-19. V is TRBV15 and J is TRBJ2-3, with TRBD1 matching 9 bases. The CDR3 DNA reads as TGTGCCACCAGCAGAGGACAGGGGGACCCAACGGCAGATACGCAGTATTTT. It yields the protein CATSRGQGDPTADTQYF. Together with reference TRBV15 and TRBJ2-3, the CDR3 gives the full variable domain: DAMVIQNPRYQVTQFGKPVTLSCSQTLNHNVMYWYQQKSSQAPKLLFHYYDKDFNNEADTPDNFQSRRPNTSFCFLDIRSPGLGDTAMYLCATSRGQGDPTADTQYFGPGTRLTVL.